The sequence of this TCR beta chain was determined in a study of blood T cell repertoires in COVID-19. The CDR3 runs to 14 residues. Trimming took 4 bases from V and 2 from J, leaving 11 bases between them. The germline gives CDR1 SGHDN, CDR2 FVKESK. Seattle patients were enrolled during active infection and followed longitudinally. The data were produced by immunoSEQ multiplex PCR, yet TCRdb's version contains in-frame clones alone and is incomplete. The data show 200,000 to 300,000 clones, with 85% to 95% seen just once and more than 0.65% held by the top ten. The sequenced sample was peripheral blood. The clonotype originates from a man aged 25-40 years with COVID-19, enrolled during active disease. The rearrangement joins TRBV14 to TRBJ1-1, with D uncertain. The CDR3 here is CASSLIATNTEAFF. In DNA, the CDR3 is TGTGCCAGCAGCCTAATAGCGACCAACACTGAAGCTTTCTTT. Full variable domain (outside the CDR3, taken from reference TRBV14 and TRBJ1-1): EAGVTQFPSHSVIEKGQTVTLRCDPISGHDNLYWYRRVMGKEIKFLLHFVKESKQDESGMPNNRFLAERTGGTYSTLKVQPAELEDSGVYFCASSLIATNTEAFFGQGTRLTVV.